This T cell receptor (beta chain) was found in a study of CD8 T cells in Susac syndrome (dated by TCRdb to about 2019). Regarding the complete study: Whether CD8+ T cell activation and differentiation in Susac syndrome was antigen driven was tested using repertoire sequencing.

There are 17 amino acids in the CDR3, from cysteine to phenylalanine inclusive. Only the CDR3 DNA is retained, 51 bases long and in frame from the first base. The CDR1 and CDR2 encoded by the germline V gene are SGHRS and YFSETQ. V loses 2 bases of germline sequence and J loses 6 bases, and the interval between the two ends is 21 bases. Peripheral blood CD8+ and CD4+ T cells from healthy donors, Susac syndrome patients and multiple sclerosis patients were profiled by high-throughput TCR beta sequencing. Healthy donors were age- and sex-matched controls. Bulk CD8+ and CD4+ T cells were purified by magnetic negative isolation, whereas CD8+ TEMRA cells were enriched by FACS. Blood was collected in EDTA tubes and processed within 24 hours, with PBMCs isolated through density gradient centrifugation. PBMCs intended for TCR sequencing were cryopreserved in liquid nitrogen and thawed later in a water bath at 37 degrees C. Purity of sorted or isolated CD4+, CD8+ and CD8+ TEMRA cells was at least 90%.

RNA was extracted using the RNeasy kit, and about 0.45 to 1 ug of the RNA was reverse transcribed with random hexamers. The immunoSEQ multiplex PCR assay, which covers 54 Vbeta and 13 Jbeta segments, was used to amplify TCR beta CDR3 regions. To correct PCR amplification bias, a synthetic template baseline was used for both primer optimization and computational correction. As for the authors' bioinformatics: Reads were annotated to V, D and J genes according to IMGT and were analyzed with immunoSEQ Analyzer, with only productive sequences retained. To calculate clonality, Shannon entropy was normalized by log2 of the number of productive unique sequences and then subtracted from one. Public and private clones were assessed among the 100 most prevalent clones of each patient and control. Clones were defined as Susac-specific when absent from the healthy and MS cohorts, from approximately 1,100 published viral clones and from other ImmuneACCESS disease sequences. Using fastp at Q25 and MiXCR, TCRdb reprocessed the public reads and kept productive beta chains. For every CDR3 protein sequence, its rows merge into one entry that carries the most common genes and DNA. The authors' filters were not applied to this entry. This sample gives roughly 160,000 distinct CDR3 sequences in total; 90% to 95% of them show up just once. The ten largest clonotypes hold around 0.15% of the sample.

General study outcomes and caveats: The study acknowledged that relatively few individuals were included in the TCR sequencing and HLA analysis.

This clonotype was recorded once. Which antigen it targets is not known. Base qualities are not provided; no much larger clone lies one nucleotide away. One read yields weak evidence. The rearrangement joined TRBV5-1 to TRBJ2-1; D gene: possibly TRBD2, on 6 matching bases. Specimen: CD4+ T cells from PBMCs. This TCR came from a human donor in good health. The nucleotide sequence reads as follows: TGCGCCAGCAGCTTACCACTTGGCGGGGCTGGGAGCAATGAGCAGTTCTTC. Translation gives CASSLPLGGAGSNEQFF.